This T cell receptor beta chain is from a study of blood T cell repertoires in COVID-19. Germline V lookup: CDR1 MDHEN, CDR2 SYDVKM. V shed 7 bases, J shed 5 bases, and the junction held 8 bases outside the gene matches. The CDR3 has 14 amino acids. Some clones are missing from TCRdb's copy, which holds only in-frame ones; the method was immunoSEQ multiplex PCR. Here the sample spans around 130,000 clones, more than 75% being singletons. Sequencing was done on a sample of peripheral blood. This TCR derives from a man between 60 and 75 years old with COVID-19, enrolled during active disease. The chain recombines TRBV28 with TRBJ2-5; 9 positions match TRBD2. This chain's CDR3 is CASKGGRAEETQYF. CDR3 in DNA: TGTGCCAGCAAGGGCGGGAGGGCCGAGGAGACCCAGTACTTC.